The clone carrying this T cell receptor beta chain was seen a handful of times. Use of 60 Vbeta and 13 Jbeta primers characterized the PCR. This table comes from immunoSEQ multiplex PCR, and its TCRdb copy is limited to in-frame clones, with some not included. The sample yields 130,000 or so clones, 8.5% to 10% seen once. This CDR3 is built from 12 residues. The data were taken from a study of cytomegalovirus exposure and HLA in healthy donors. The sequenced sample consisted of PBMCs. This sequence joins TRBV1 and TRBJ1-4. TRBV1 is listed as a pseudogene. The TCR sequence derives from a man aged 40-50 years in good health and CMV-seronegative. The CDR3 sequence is CTSSQSGGKLFF. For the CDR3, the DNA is TGCACCAGCAGCCAATCCGGGGGTAAACTGTTTTTT.